These 6 T cell receptor beta chains originate from one sample sequenced in a study of T cell repertoires in cytomegalovirus infection. TCRdb recomputed calls from the reads with MiXCR, one row per CDR3 protein. This sample has more than 250,000 distinct CDR3 sequences, with 20% to 25% found just once. No antigen is known for these receptors. The sequencing here drew on cultured PBMCs, taken from culture after CMV antigen stimulation. The receptors stem from a human donor in good health (CMV status not recorded). Some clones in this sample may be carry-over from other donors' samples.

The chain couples TRBV4-1 to TRBJ1-3; D gene unclear. CDR3 length equals 14 residues. V lost 0 bases to trimming and J lost 0 bases, with 3 bases between them. Germline CDR1 and CDR2: MGHRA and YSYEKL. Written as DNA, the CDR3 is TGCGCCAGCAGCCAAGACCACTCTGGAAACACCATATATTTT. Encoded protein: CASSQDHSGNTIYF.

This sequence joins TRBV7-2 and TRBJ2-7; 8 bases fit TRBD1. Germline CDR1 SGHTA, CDR2 FQGNSA. The CDR3 length is 16 residues. The ends lost 5 bases at V and 3 bases at J; junction bases unmatched: 12. CDR3 sequence (DNA): TGTGCCAGCAGCCTTTACCCCTTAACAGGGGGCTACGAGCAGTACTTC. Amino acids: CASSLYPLTGGYEQYF.

This clonotype has just a few counts. The chain combines TRBV27 with TRBJ2-2, with a possible D match to TRBD2 (6 bases). V lost 1 base, J lost 0 bases, and 9 bases lay in between. CDR1 MNHEY and CDR2 SMNVEV come from the germline V gene (reference sequence). The CDR3 extends over 16 amino acids. DNA of the CDR3: TGTGCCAGCAGTTTATTTCGGGGGACGAACACCGGGGAGCTGTTTTTT. Its protein is CASSLFRGTNTGELFF.

This clonotype was recorded at least ten times. The genes are TRBV7-8 and TRBJ1-5, with D perhaps TRBD1 (6 bases). CDR1 is SGHVS and CDR2 is FQNEAQ in the germline V gene. CDR3 length: 16 amino acids. The germline V and J ends were trimmed by 2 bases and 0 bases, with 11 bases remaining between them. For the CDR3, the DNA is TGTGCCAGCAGCTTATTTGGGGGGGCTAGCAATCAGCCCCAGCATTTT. As protein: CASSLFGGASNQPQHF.

This clonotype was picked up a small number of times. The CDR3 sequence: CAMRGPAQETQYF. The CDR3 region has the DNA TGTGCCATGAGAGGGCCGGCACAAGAGACCCAGTACTTC. This rearrangement joins TRBV10-3 to TRBJ2-5; D possibly corresponds to TRBD2 (5 bases). Per the germline V gene, CDR1 is ENHRY and CDR2 is SYGVKD. The CDR3 has 13 residues. Trimming took off 9 bases at V and 2 bases at J, with 13 bases between the two ends.

The rearrangement links TRBV29-1 to TRBJ2-2; D perhaps matches TRBD1 (6 bases). Germline CDR1 SQVTM, CDR2 ANQGSEA. This CDR3 has 14 amino acids. Trimming pared 2 bases from V and 7 bases from J, leaving 14 bases between. The CDR3 is CSVESPRGGGELFF. The CDR3 bases are TGCAGCGTTGAATCCCCCAGGGGCGGCGGGGAGCTGTTTTTT.